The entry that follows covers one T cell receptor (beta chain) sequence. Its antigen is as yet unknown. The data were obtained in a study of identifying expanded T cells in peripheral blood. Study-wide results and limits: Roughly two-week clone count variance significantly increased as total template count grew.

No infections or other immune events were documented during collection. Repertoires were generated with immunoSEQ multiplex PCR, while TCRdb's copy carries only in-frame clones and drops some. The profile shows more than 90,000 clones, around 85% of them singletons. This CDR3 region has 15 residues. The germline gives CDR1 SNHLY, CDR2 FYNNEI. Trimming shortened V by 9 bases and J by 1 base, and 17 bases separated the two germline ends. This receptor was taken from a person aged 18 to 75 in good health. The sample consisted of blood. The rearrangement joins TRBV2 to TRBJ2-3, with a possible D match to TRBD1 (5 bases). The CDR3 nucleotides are TGTGCCAGGTTGGGGCGGAGTGGGGGCACAGATACGCAGTATTTT. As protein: CARLGRSGGTDTQYF. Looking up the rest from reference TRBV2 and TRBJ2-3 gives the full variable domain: EPEVTQTPSHQVTQMGQEVILRCVPISNHLYFYWYRQILGQKVEFLVSFYNNEISEKSEIFDDQFSVERPDGSNFTLKIRSTKLEDSAMYFCARLGRSGGTDTQYFGPGTRLTVL.